A selection of T cell receptor beta chains follows, all from one sample in a study of T cell repertoires in cytomegalovirus infection. TCRdb re-called the reads with MiXCR, one entry per CDR3 protein. The sample contains approximately 500,000 distinct CDR3 sequences, approximately 15% of which appear only once. The material sequenced was CD8+ T cells from PBMCs. These receptor sequences come from a human donor in good health (CMV status not recorded). Some clones in this sample may be carry-over from other donors' samples. Each CDR3 is given with its conserved first and last residue. The order of the fields is J gene, D gene, clone size, V gene, CDR3 protein, CDR3 DNA. D genes are given only for firm matches. A clone size is listed for some rows: how often the clone was seen (once, few, many), or a class if it is expanded.

TRBJ1-1,-,few,TRBV20-1,CSAWVATEAFF,TGCAGTGCCTGGGTAGCCACTGAAGCTTTCTTT
TRBJ2-1,-,many,TRBV7-8,CASSYLTSSYNEQFF,TGTGCCAGCAGCTATCTGACTAGCTCCTACAATGAGCAGTTCTTC
TRBJ1-2,TRBD1,-,TRBV4-1,CASSLAGTGGYGYTF,TGCGCCAGCAGCCTCGCCGGGACAGGGGGCTATGGCTACACCTTC
TRBJ2-2,-,-,TRBV28,CASSFREANTGELFF,TGTGCCAGCAGTTTCCGGGAAGCGAACACCGGGGAGCTGTTTTTT
TRBJ2-3,-,many,TRBV7-8,CASSLLRASTDTQYF,TGTGCCAGCAGTCTACTGAGGGCTAGCACAGATACGCAGTATTTT
TRBJ2-5,TRBD2,-,TRBV13,CASSLDGAGANRETQYF,TGTGCCAGCAGCTTAGATGGGGCGGGAGCTAATAGGGAGACCCAGTACTTC
TRBJ1-5,-,-,TRBV12-3/TRBV12-4,CASSRSPGVSNQPQHF,TGTGCCAGCAGTCGTAGCCCAGGGGTTAGCAATCAGCCCCAGCATTTT
TRBJ2-5,-,many,TRBV7-9,CASSAEETQYF,TGTGCCAGCAGCGCGGAAGAGACCCAGTACTTC
TRBJ1-1,TRBD1,-,TRBV10-3,CAISEPVPGQGKGTEAFF,TGTGCCATCAGTGAGCCGGTCCCGGGACAGGGAAAGGGCACTGAAGCTTTCTTT
TRBJ2-2,-,-,TRBV5-1,CASGGSGELFF,TGCGCCAGCGGGGGGTCCGGGGAGCTGTTTTTT
TRBJ2-5,-,few,TRBV3-1,CASSQNRDYGTQYF,TGTGCCAGCAGCCAGAACAGGGATTACGGGACCCAGTACTTC
TRBJ1-2,-,many,TRBV12-3/TRBV12-4,CATSEAGANYGYTF,TGTGCCACCTCAGAGGCGGGGGCTAACTATGGCTACACCTTC
TRBJ1-4,-,-,TRBV5-4,CASSLGSVGQNNEKLFF,TGTGCCAGCAGCTTGGGGTCCGTAGGACAGAATAATGAAAAACTGTTTTTT
TRBJ1-1,-,many,TRBV6-6,CASSTGSTEAFF,TGTGCCAGCAGTACAGGGTCCACTGAAGCTTTCTTT
TRBJ1-2,-,-,TRBV27,CASRAPDRANYGYTF,TGTGCCAGCAGAGCTCCCGACAGAGCTAACTATGGCTACACCTTC
TRBJ2-1,TRBD2,many,TRBV7-8,CASIIEGSGRLTYNEQFF,TGTGCCAGCATCATAGAGGGTAGCGGGAGACTTACCTACAATGAGCAGTTCTTC
TRBJ2-4,TRBD2,-,TRBV25-1,CATGGNIQYF,TGTGCCACCGGGGGGAACATTCAGTACTTC
TRBJ2-7,-,many,TRBV7-8,CASSPGTQASYEQYF,TGTGCCAGCAGCCCGGGGACACAAGCTTCCTACGAGCAGTACTTC
TRBJ2-7,TRBD1,few,TRBV2,CASSVRGTAPEQYF,TGTGCCAGCAGTGTGCGAGGGACAGCCCCGGAGCAGTACTTC
TRBJ2-2,-,many,TRBV7-9,CASSPPTAGELFF,TGTGCCAGCAGCCCCCCAACCGCCGGGGAGCTGTTTTTT
TRBJ2-7,-,many,TRBV6-1,CASSVDPGRTSYEQYF,TGTGCCAGCAGTGTCGACCCGGGACGGACCTCCTACGAGCAGTACTTC
TRBJ1-5,-,-,TRBV28,CASRAPGMGNQPQHF,TGTGCCAGCAGGGCCCCGGGTATGGGCAATCAGCCCCAGCATTTT
TRBJ2-2,-,many,TRBV27,CASSPGGPGGHTGELFF,TGTGCCAGCAGTCCAGGGGGGCCGGGGGGGCACACCGGGGAGCTGTTTTTT
TRBJ2-7,-,-,TRBV27,CASSSLGGWEQYF,TGTGCCAGCAGCTCTCTGGGGGGCTGGGAGCAGTACTTC
TRBJ2-1,-,-,TRBV6-1,CASSAGGVNEQFF,TGTGCCAGCAGTGCAGGTGGGGTCAATGAGCAGTTCTTC
TRBJ2-3,-,-,TRBV15,CATSRDSGRGALPSTDTQYF,TGTGCCACCAGCAGAGATTCGGGTAGGGGGGCCCTCCCTAGCACAGATACGCAGTATTTT
TRBJ2-7,-,many,TRBV28,CASSFGVVPYEQYF,TGTGCCAGCAGTTTCGGGGTGGTCCCCTACGAGCAGTACTTC
TRBJ2-7,TRBD2,-,TRBV29-1,CSVGTSGGSYEQYF,TGCAGCGTCGGGACTAGCGGGGGCTCCTACGAGCAGTACTTC
TRBJ2-3,-,-,TRBV7-3,CASSSGGVGTDTQYF,TGTGCCAGCAGCTCAGGGGGGGTAGGCACAGATACGCAGTATTTT
TRBJ2-2,TRBD1,many,TRBV7-8,CASSQTGGGGELFF,TGTGCCAGCAGCCAGACAGGGGGCGGAGGGGAGCTGTTTTTT
TRBJ1-5,-,many,TRBV11-2,CASSLEYGSNQPQHF,TGTGCCAGCAGCTTAGAGTACGGGAGCAATCAGCCCCAGCATTTT
TRBJ2-3,-,many,TRBV19,CASSYRDTQYF,TGTGCCAGTAGTTACAGGGATACGCAGTATTTT
TRBJ1-1,-,-,TRBV12-3/TRBV12-4,CASSWSGVGDTEAFF,TGTGCCAGCAGTTGGTCAGGGGTCGGTGACACTGAAGCTTTCTTT
TRBJ2-7,-,few,TRBV27,CASSLSKEYYEQYF,TGTGCCAGCAGTTTATCCAAGGAGTACTACGAGCAGTACTTC
TRBJ2-3,TRBD2,many,TRBV23-1,CASGLRDRAGLAGRTDTQYF,TGCGCCAGCGGCCTACGGGACAGGGCGGGACTAGCGGGACGCACAGATACGCAGTATTTT
TRBJ2-2,TRBD1,many,TRBV24-1,CATQPGTGPTGELFF,TGTGCCACCCAACCCGGGACAGGACCCACCGGGGAGCTGTTTTTT
TRBJ2-1,-,many,TRBV27,CASLGGGTDSNEQFF,TGTGCCAGCCTCGGTGGGGGAACGGATTCCAATGAGCAGTTCTTC
TRBJ1-4,-,few,TRBV2,CATGTAEGYEKLFF,TGTGCCACCGGGACCGCCGAGGGGTATGAAAAACTGTTTTTT
TRBJ2-7,TRBD1,many,TRBV7-8,CASRAGTGYEQYF,TGTGCCAGCAGAGCCGGGACAGGCTACGAGCAGTACTTC